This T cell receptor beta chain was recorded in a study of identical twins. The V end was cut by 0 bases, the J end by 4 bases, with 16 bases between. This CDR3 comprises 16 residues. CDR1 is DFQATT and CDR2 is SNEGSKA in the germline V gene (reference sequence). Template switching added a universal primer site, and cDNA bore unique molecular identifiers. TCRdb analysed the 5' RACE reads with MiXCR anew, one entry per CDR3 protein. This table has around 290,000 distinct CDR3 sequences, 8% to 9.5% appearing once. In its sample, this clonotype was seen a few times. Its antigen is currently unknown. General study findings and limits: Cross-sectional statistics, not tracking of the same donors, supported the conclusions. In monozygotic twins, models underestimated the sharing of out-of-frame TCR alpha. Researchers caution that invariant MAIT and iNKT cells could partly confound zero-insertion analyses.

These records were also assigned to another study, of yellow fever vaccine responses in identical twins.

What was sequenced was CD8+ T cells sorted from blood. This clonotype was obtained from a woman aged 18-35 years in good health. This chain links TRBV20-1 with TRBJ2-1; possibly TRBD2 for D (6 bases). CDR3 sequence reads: CSARDQGGNLYNEQFF. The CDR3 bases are TGCAGTGCTAGAGATCAAGGCGGGAACCTGTACAATGAGCAGTTCTTC.